These 8 T cell receptor beta chains came from one sample sequenced in a study of blood T cell repertoires in COVID-19. TCRdb's copy holds only in-frame clones and misses some; the assay was immunoSEQ multiplex PCR. The sample gives more than 250,000 clones, roughly 85% of which show up once; 5.5% to 7% is in the top ten. Sequencing input: PBMCs or T cells enriched from blood (not recorded which). These receptors were collected from a woman between 40 and 55 years old who had recovered from COVID-19.

The chain couples TRBV12-3 or TRBV12-4 to TRBJ1-3; D remains ambiguous. The CDR3 totals 13 residues. V was pared by 10 bases and J by 0 bases, with 10 bases between. This CDR3 reads CATTEYSGNTIYF. The DNA for the CDR3 is TGTGCCACCACAGAGTACTCTGGAAACACCATATATTTT.

This chain joins TRBV2 and TRBJ2-3; 8 bases are a match to TRBD2. The junction had 8 bases not matched to a gene; V was cut back by 6 bases and J by 3 bases. The CDR3 is 15 residues long. Per germline, CDR1 SNHLY and CDR2 FYNNEI. The DNA of the CDR3 is TGTGCCAGCAGCGGAGCGGGAGTAGATACAGATACGCAGTATTTT. It encodes CASSGAGVDTDTQYF.

The chain joins TRBV6-5 to TRBJ2-7, with 12 bases that match TRBD2. The V segment lost 6 bases and the J segment 3 bases; nucleotides outside the gene matches: 3. The CDR3 consists of 14 residues. CDR1 is MNHEY and CDR2 is SVGAGI in the germline V gene. The DNA of the CDR3 is TGTGCCAGCAGCGGACTAGCGGGGAACTACGAGCAGTACTTC. It codes for CASSGLAGNYEQYF.

In this sample, this clone turned up once. The chain carries TRBV24-1 and TRBJ2-3; 11 bases are a match to TRBD2. V trimming: 1 base; J trimming: 5 bases; junction bases outside the gene matches: 4. The CDR3 totals 16 residues. The germline gives CDR1 KGHDR, CDR2 SFDVKD. The CDR3 DNA is TGTGCCACCAGTGATTTACTAGCGGGAGTTGGAGATACGCAGTATTTT. Its protein is CATSDLLAGVGDTQYF.

The chain employs TRBV19 and TRBJ2-1; 14 bases are shared with TRBD2. This CDR3 spans 17 amino acids. The germline gives CDR1 LNHDA, CDR2 SQIVND (reference sequence). The J segment lost 3 bases and the V segment lost 7 bases, leaving 8 bases of the junction unmatched. The CDR3 loop reads CASNNGLAGGLYNEQFF. The CDR3 DNA follows: TGTGCCAGTAACAACGGACTAGCGGGAGGCCTCTACAATGAGCAGTTCTTC.

The chain joins TRBV28 to TRBJ2-7, with TRBD2 matching 7 bases. The V gene's germline CDR1 is MDHEN and CDR2 SYDVKM. V shed 6 bases, J shed 1 base, and the junction held 9 bases outside the gene matches. The CDR3 has 15 residues. CDR3 region: CASRLGDYPSYEQYF. In DNA form, the CDR3 reads TGTGCCAGCAGATTAGGGGACTATCCATCCTACGAGCAGTACTTC.

The J gene is TRBJ2-2, the V gene TRBV7-3; no clear D. Germline assignment: CDR1 SGHTA and CDR2 FQGTGA. V lost 5 bases and J 3 bases, leaving 10 bases between the germline ends. The CDR3 is 14 residues long. The CDR3 sequence is CASSVQQYTGELFF. The CDR3 region has the DNA TGTGCCAGCAGCGTTCAACAGTACACCGGGGAGCTGTTTTTT.

This chain links TRBV7-2 with TRBJ2-2; no reliable D call. The CDR3 loop spans 16 amino acids. Germline V gives CDR1 SGHTA, CDR2 FQGNSA. The V gene lost 5 bases and the J gene lost 6 bases, with 19 bases spanning the gap. CDR3: CASSQNPLIEAGELFF. In DNA, the CDR3 is TGTGCCAGCAGCCAAAACCCACTAATCGAGGCCGGGGAGCTGTTTTTT.